The rows below give T cell receptor beta chains drawn from one sample of a study of long-term antiretroviral therapy in people with HIV. Sequencing used immunoSEQ multiplex PCR; TCRdb keeps in-frame clones, though not all of them. This table has over 25,000 clones, around 80% appearing once. The specimen comprised unsorted PBMCs, sampled 2.8 years after starting antiretroviral therapy. All receptors come from a man between 25 and 39 years old with HIV. CDR3s include the opening cysteine and the closing phenylalanine or tryptophan. The D gene is left open where the match is weak. Clone sizes are given selectively: once, few, many, or a class where the clone is expanded.

size	J	V	D	DNA	CDR3
NA	TRBJ1-2	TRBV6-5	TRBD1	TGTGCCAGCAGTCTAGGACAGGGGCGAGGTGGCTACACCTTC	CASSLGQGRGGYTF
NA	TRBJ2-1	TRBV13	NA	TGTGCCAGCAGCTTAGCCAATGAGCAGTTCTTC	CASSLANEQFF
NA	TRBJ2-5	TRBV2	NA	TGTGCCAGCAGTGATAGTGGGTGGTGGGAGACCCAGTACTTC	CASSDSGWWETQYF
NA	TRBJ1-4	TRBV5-4	NA	TGTGCCAGCAGCCTCGGGGGTGGGTTTAGGTCGGATGAAAAACTGTTTTTT	CASSLGGGFRSDEKLFF
once	TRBJ2-3	TRBV7-6	TRBD2	TGTGCCAGCAGCTCCTTAGCGGGGAGCACAGATACGCAGTATTTT	CASSSLAGSTDTQYF
NA	TRBJ2-5	TRBV6-6	TRBD2	TGTGCCAGCAGCACCACTAGCGGGGGGGCTTGGGAGACCCAGTACTTC	CASSTTSGGAWETQYF
NA	TRBJ2-7	TRBV28	TRBD1	TGTGCCAGCAGTTTAGGTATTCGGGACAGCTCGCGGAAGCCCTACGAGCAGTACTTC	CASSLGIRDSSRKPYEQYF
NA	TRBJ1-1	TRBV9	NA	TGTGCCAGCAGCGTAGTGCCCGGTCGAAAAGCTTTCTTT	CASSVVPGRKAFF
NA	TRBJ2-5	TRBV10-3	NA	TGTGCCATCACCGAGGGGGTTAGCTTACAAGAGACCCAGTACTTC	CAITEGVSLQETQYF
NA	TRBJ1-2	TRBV19	TRBD1	TGTGCCAGTAGTACATGGACAGGGGAGGCGTATGGCTACACCTTC	CASSTWTGEAYGYTF
NA	TRBJ2-1	TRBV5-4	NA	TGTGCCAGCAGCTTGCAGCAGATTTACAATGAGCAGTTCTTC	CASSLQQIYNEQFF
once	TRBJ2-3	TRBV7-9	NA	TGTGCCAGCAGCCCCTTGGGAGCCCTGGGGGTAGATACGCAGTATTTT	CASSPLGALGVDTQYF
NA	TRBJ2-7	TRBV6-1	NA	TGTGCCAGCAGTGAAGCTTGGACTTCTTTCCCCTACGAGCAGTACTTC	CASSEAWTSFPYEQYF
NA	TRBJ2-7	TRBV28	NA	TGTGCCAGCAGGAGTCCCTACGAGCAGTACTTC	CASRSPYEQYF
NA	TRBJ1-1	TRBV6-1	TRBD1	TGTGCCAGCAGGACAGGGGCGCCCACTGAAGCTTTCTTT	CASRTGAPTEAFF
NA	TRBJ2-7	TRBV30	NA	TGTGCCTGGAGTGTACAGTACGAGCAGTACTTC	CAWSVQYEQYF
NA	TRBJ1-5	TRBV6-1	TRBD1	TGTGCCTGCAGTGGGCGGCGCGGACAGGGGGCGCCGGATGACCCCCAGCATTTT	CACSGRRGQGAPDDPQHF
NA	TRBJ1-1	TRBV7-6	NA	TGTGCCAGCAGCTTGGAACTGCTCCCGAACACTGAAGCTTTCTTT	CASSLELLPNTEAFF
NA	TRBJ1-2	TRBV7-3	NA	TGTGCCAGCAGCTTAACGGACGGGGGATATGGCTACACCTTC	CASSLTDGGYGYTF
NA	TRBJ2-1	TRBV9	TRBD2	TGTGCCAGCAGCCCCTGGCGGGAGGGCCGGGGCAATGAGCAGTTCTTC	CASSPWREGRGNEQFF
NA	TRBJ2-1	TRBV5-4	TRBD2	TGTGCCAGCAGCTGGGAACAGACTAGCGGGAGCGGGGAGCAGTTCTTC	CASSWEQTSGSGEQFF
NA	TRBJ1-2	TRBV27	NA	TGTGCCAGCAGTTTCGGACGGAATAACTATGGCTACACCTTC	CASSFGRNNYGYTF
NA	TRBJ2-7	TRBV4-3	TRBD1	TGCGCCAGCAGCCAAGATAGTCAGGGGGCGTTTGAGCAGTACTTC	CASSQDSQGAFEQYF
NA	TRBJ1-1	TRBV14	NA	TGTGCCAGCAGCGGGCCCGGGACGATCCTCGACACTGAAGCTTTCTTT	CASSGPGTILDTEAFF
NA	TRBJ1-6	TRBV5-5	NA	TGTGCCAGCAGGAGGGACGGGGCAGGGATTTCACCCCTCCACTTT	CASRRDGAGISPLHF
NA	TRBJ2-7	TRBV9	TRBD2	TGTGCCAGCAGTCCAGGGACTAGCGCCGACGAGCAGTACTTC	CASSPGTSADEQYF
NA	TRBJ2-6	TRBV19	NA	TGTGCCAGTAGTAACCTACCCCCTGGGGCCAACGTCCTGACTTTC	CASSNLPPGANVLTF
once	TRBJ1-1	TRBV13	NA	TGTGCCAGCAGCTTGGGGTGGGACACTGAAGCTTTCTTT	CASSLGWDTEAFF
NA	TRBJ1-1	TRBV6-5	TRBD1	TGTGCCAGCAGACGGGACAGAATCATGAACACTGAAGCTTTCTTT	CASRRDRIMNTEAFF
NA	TRBJ2-1	TRBV5-4	NA	TGTGCCAGCAGCTTAACAACCTACAATGAGCAGTTCTTC	CASSLTTYNEQFF
few	TRBJ2-2	TRBV6-4	TRBD1	TGTGCCAGCAGTGAGGGACAGGACACCGGGGAGCTGTTTTTT	CASSEGQDTGELFF